Below, 32 T cell receptor beta chains from the same sample are listed, as sequenced in a study of T cell repertoires in cytomegalovirus infection. Antigens for these TCRs are unknown. MiXCR was run by TCRdb on the reads, yielding one entry per CDR3 protein. Of roughly 120,000 distinct CDR3 sequences listed, less than 30% are singletons. The sequencing here drew on CD8+ T cells from cultured PBMCs, taken from culture after CMV antigen stimulation. The receptors here all came from a human donor in good health (CMV status not recorded). Some clones in this sample may be carry-over from other donors' samples.

This clonotype came up a few times. The genes are TRBV5-1 and TRBJ2-4, with 11 bases lining up with TRBD1. The CDR3 runs to 15 residues. V gave up 0 bases and J gave up 8 bases; unmatched junction bases: 4. Per germline, CDR1 SGHRS and CDR2 YFSETQ. The CDR3 loop reads CASSLVGQGADIQYF. In DNA form, the CDR3 reads TGCGCCAGCAGCTTGGTCGGACAGGGGGCAGACATTCAGTACTTC.

This clonotype was seen a few times. The chain has TRBV7-6 and TRBJ2-7, with D perhaps TRBD1 (5 bases). The CDR3 has 15 residues. Germline CDR1 reads SGHVS; CDR2 reads FNYEAQ. Trimming took off 4 bases at V and 4 bases at J, with 17 bases between the two ends. CDR3 coding DNA: TGTGCCAGCAGCTCAGGGTGGTCCCAAGGTTACGAGCAGTACTTC. Translation: CASSSGWSQGYEQYF.

This clonotype came up a few times. V is TRBV7-9 and J is TRBJ2-7, with 9 nucleotides matching TRBD1. The junction had 6 bases not matched to a gene; V was cut back by 5 bases and J by 1 base. CDR1 is SEHNR, CDR2 FQNEAQ, per germline (reference sequence). The CDR3 length is 15 residues. The CDR3 region is CASSPTGGASYEQYF. The DNA for the CDR3 is TGTGCCAGCAGCCCAACAGGGGGCGCGTCCTACGAGCAGTACTTC.

In its sample, this clonotype was seen a few times. The J gene is TRBJ2-1, the V gene TRBV10-2; TRBD2 might be the D (6 bases). Germline CDR1 reads WSHSY; CDR2 reads SAAADI. CDR3 length: 15 amino acids. Trimming removed 6 bases at V and 4 bases at J, with 16 bases between. The DNA for the CDR3 is TGCGCCAGCAGGGGGGGTTCGGGGGAGTACAATGAGCAGTTCTTC. It specifies CASRGGSGEYNEQFF.

This clonotype was observed many times. The chain employs TRBV11-2 and TRBJ2-3; no clear D. Trimming shortened V by 4 bases and J by 3 bases, and 11 bases separated the two germline ends. Germline CDR1 is SGHAT and CDR2 is FQNNGV. The CDR3 covers 14 residues. CDR3 in DNA: TGTGCCAGCAGCTCGTATCATGGAACAGATACGCAGTATTTT. It is translated as CASSSYHGTDTQYF.

In this sample, this clonotype turned up a few times. The gene calls are TRBV30 and TRBJ1-5; tentatively, D is TRBD1 (6 bases). V gave up 3 bases and J gave up 5 bases, with 14 bases separating them. Germline CDR1 is GTSNPN and CDR2 is SVGIG (reference sequence). This CDR3 contains 14 residues. CDR3 sequence: CAWRARDTDQPQHF. Here the CDR3 DNA reads TGTGCCTGGAGGGCCCGGGACACTGATCAGCCCCAGCATTTT.

In its sample, this clonotype was seen a few times. J is TRBJ2-1 and V is TRBV9; 16 bases agree with TRBD2. Germline V gives CDR1 SGDLS, CDR2 YYNGEE. CDR3 length equals 20 residues. Trimming cost V 4 bases and J 2 bases; bases outside gene matches: 12. This CDR3 is CASSSGTSGGADLTYNEQFF. For the CDR3, the DNA is TGTGCCAGCAGCTCCGGGACTAGCGGGGGGGCGGACCTGACCTACAATGAGCAGTTCTTC. Full variable domain (remainder filled in from reference TRBV9 and TRBJ2-1): DSGVTQTPKHLITATGQRVTLRCSPRSGDLSVYWYQQSLDQGLQFLIQYYNGEERAKGNILERFSAQQFPDLHSELNLSSLELGDSALYFCASSSGTSGGADLTYNEQFFGPGTRLTVL.

The chain is built from TRBV4-1 and TRBJ1-6, with 8 bases that match TRBD1. Losses at the gene ends were 0 bases for V and 3 bases for J; bases not matched to a gene: 7. The CDR3 loop spans 18 amino acids. CDR1 and CDR2 (germline): MGHRA, YSYEKL. Here the CDR3 DNA reads TGCGCCAGCAGCCAAGATCGCCAGGGGGCAGGCTATAATTCACCCCTCCACTTT. Translated, it gives CASSQDRQGAGYNSPLHF.

This clonotype was detected once. The gene calls are TRBV27 and TRBJ1-2; perhaps TRBD1 as D (5 bases). The CDR3 extends over 15 amino acids. Germline V gene lookup returns CDR1 MNHEY and CDR2 SMNVEV (reference sequence). V was pared by 4 bases and J by 4 bases, with 16 bases between. As DNA, the CDR3 is TGTGCCAGCAGTTCCCAAGTTGACAGTATCTATGGCTACACCTTC. Translated, it gives CASSSQVDSIYGYTF.

The rearrangement joins TRBV28 to TRBJ2-7; TRBD1 matches 8 bases. V trimming: 5 bases; J trimming: 2 bases; junction bases outside the gene matches: 5. This CDR3 is 14 amino acids long. CDR1 is MDHEN and CDR2 is SYDVKM in the germline V gene. The CDR3 sequence is CASSTRQGPYEQYF. CDR3 DNA: TGTGCCAGCAGTACCAGACAGGGGCCCTACGAGCAGTACTTC.

V is TRBV4-1 and J is TRBJ2-1; 7 nucleotides align to TRBD1. J lost 8 bases, V lost 0 bases, and 4 bases had no gene match. The CDR3 extends over 14 amino acids. CDR1 and CDR2 from the germline V gene are MGHRA and YSYEKL. Here the CDR3 reads CASSQEGGGDEQFF. CDR3 DNA sequence: TGCGCCAGCAGCCAAGAAGGGGGCGGCGATGAGCAGTTCTTC.

In its sample, this clonotype was seen a few times. The CDR3 DNA reads as TGTGCCAGCAGACCAATAGCGGGGGGGCACAATGAGCAGTTCTTC. It specifies CASRPIAGGHNEQFF. The chain employs TRBV12-3 or TRBV12-4 and TRBJ2-1; the match to TRBD2 covers 11 bases. CDR3 length: 15 residues. The J segment lost 5 bases and the V segment lost 6 bases, leaving 6 bases of the junction unmatched.

This clonotype was observed a handful of times. The chain carries TRBV7-2 and TRBJ2-2, with D possibly being TRBD2 (7 bases). The V end lost 2 bases, the J end lost 1 base, and 17 bases lay between the germline ends. The CDR3 covers 18 residues. CDR1 SGHTA and CDR2 FQGNSA come from the germline V gene. The CDR3 spells CASSLNRAGALNTGELFF. DNA for the CDR3: TGTGCCAGCAGCTTAAATCGGGCGGGGGCCCTGAACACCGGGGAGCTGTTTTTT. The whole variable domain, filled in from reference TRBV7-2 and TRBJ2-2, reads GAGVSQSPSNKVTEKGKDVELRCDPISGHTALYWYRQSLGQGLEFLIYFQGNSAPDKSGLPSDRFSAERTGGSVSTLTIQRTQQEDSAVYLCASSLNRAGALNTGELFFGEGSRLTVL.

This chain uses TRBV6-5 with TRBJ1-5; the match to TRBD1 covers 7 bases. Trimming took 4 bases from V and 5 from J; bases not matched to a gene: 8. Germline CDR1 MNHEY, CDR2 SVGAGI. CDR3 length: 15 amino acids. The CDR3 loop reads CASSSMTGSYQPQHF. The CDR3 region has the DNA TGTGCCAGCAGTTCCATGACAGGGAGCTATCAGCCCCAGCATTTT.

This clonotype was recorded a few times. This rearrangement joins TRBV24-1 to TRBJ2-7; TRBD1 aligns across 10 bases. The CDR3 length is 15 residues. V gave up 4 bases and J gave up 5 bases; unmatched junction bases: 7. In germline, CDR1 is KGHDR, CDR2 SFDVKD. CDR3 DNA sequence: TGTGCCACCAGTGAAACCGGGACAGGGGAAAACGAGCAGTACTTC. Translating it yields CATSETGTGENEQYF.

V is TRBV29-1 and J is TRBJ1-2; 7 nucleotides match TRBD1. Germline values: CDR1 SQVTM, CDR2 ANQGSEA. Unmatched junction bases numbered 5, after V lost 0 bases and J lost 4 bases. The CDR3 loop spans 14 amino acids. CDR3 loop: CSVEDRNRGYGYTF. CDR3 in DNA: TGCAGCGTTGAAGATCGCAACAGGGGCTATGGCTACACCTTC.

This clonotype appeared a few times. The rearrangement uses TRBV4-1 and TRBJ1-5; D gene unclear. The V end was cut by 4 bases, the J end by 1 base, with 8 bases between. CDR1 MGHRA and CDR2 YSYEKL come from the germline V gene. There are 14 residues in the CDR3. The CDR3, as DNA: TGCGCCAGCAGCCCCGGACGGAGCAATCAGCCCCAGCATTTT. Its translation is CASSPGRSNQPQHF.

The chain carries TRBV6-2 or TRBV6-3 and TRBJ1-1; TRBD1 might be the D (5 bases). This CDR3 is built from 14 residues. Trimming took 4 bases from V and 4 from J, leaving 13 bases between them. The germline V gene encodes CDR1 MNHEY and CDR2 SVGEGT. CDR3 coding DNA: TGTGCCAGCAGTTCCGCAGGGTTGGGCACTGAAGCTTTCTTT. Translation: CASSSAGLGTEAFF.

The table lists this clonotype with a count of one. This sequence joins TRBV27 and TRBJ2-7, with D perhaps matching TRBD1 (6 bases). Germline lookup yields CDR1 MNHEY and CDR2 SMNVEV (reference sequence). CDR3 length: 13 residues. The V gene lost 4 bases and the J gene lost 6 bases, with 13 bases spanning the gap. The CDR3 DNA reads TGTGCCAGCAGTTACTCACAGGGAGCCGAGCAGTACTTC. Translated, it gives CASSYSQGAEQYF.

This clonotype was observed a handful of times. The chain carries TRBV7-8 and TRBJ2-7; TRBD2 matches 12 bases. CDR3 size: 16 residues. The junction had 6 bases not matched to a gene; V was cut back by 0 bases and J by 6 bases. Germline V gene lookup returns CDR1 SGHVS and CDR2 FQNEAQ. CDR3 DNA sequence: TGTGCCAGCAGCTTAGCCGCGACTAGCGGGGGACTCGAGCAGTACTTC. Residues: CASSLAATSGGLEQYF.

The chain employs TRBV29-1 and TRBJ2-7; D is uncertain. CDR1 SQVTM and CDR2 ANQGSEA come from the germline V gene. This CDR3 comprises 12 residues. The V and J ends lost 3 bases and 1 base respectively, with 7 bases between them. Here the CDR3 DNA reads TGCAGCGTTGAGTTAGGGTCCTACGAGCAGTACTTC. It yields the protein CSVELGSYEQYF.

The rearrangement links TRBV4-1 to TRBJ1-2, with unresolved D. In germline, CDR1 is MGHRA, CDR2 YSYEKL. The V gene lost 4 bases and the J gene lost 0 bases, with 6 bases spanning the gap. This CDR3 comprises 13 residues. As DNA, the CDR3 is TGCGCCAGCAGCCCGGAAGCTAACTATGGCTACACCTTC. Encoded protein: CASSPEANYGYTF.

V and J are TRBV5-1 and TRBJ2-7, with 9 bases that match TRBD1. The length of the CDR3 is 14 residues. Germline V gene sequence: CDR1 SGHRS, CDR2 YFSETQ. Losses at the gene ends were 4 bases for V and 7 bases for J; bases not matched to a gene: 9. CDR3 region: CASSGRDRALEQYF. The DNA for the CDR3 is TGCGCCAGCAGCGGCCGGGACAGGGCCTTAGAGCAGTACTTC.

Written as DNA, the CDR3 is TGTGCCAGCAGCCCCCCAGGGGCCTATGGCTACACCTTC. Encoded protein: CASSPPGAYGYTF. The chain combines TRBV19 with TRBJ1-2; D is possibly TRBD1 (6 bases). CDR3 length: 13 residues. V shed 9 bases and J shed 4 bases, with 15 bases lying between them. Per the germline V gene, CDR1 is LNHDA and CDR2 is SQIVND (reference sequence).

V gene TRBV7-2 combines with J gene TRBJ2-5, with D perhaps matching TRBD1 (5 bases). The length of the CDR3 is 17 residues. The germline V and J ends were trimmed by 8 bases and 3 bases, with 25 bases remaining between them. CDR1 is SGHTA and CDR2 is FQGNSA in the germline V gene. The CDR3 DNA sequence: TGTGCCAGCGCCCTTAATAATCTGAACAGGAGCAAAGAGACCCAGTACTTC. Translated: CASALNNLNRSKETQYF.

This clonotype was counted only a few times. This chain links TRBV7-6 with TRBJ2-1; 7 bases fit TRBD1. CDR1 and CDR2 from the germline V gene are SGHVS and FNYEAQ. Germline trimming cut 0 bases from V and 7 bases from J; bases unmatched to any gene: 3. The CDR3 has 14 amino acids. Here the CDR3 reads CASSLATGSNEQFF. CDR3 bases: TGTGCCAGCAGCTTAGCGACAGGGAGTAATGAGCAGTTCTTC.

This clonotype was picked up a small number of times. The chain employs TRBV18 and TRBJ2-7, with 10 bases lining up with TRBD1. The length of the CDR3 is 13 residues. CDR1 KGHSH and CDR2 LQKENI come from the germline V gene. The junction had 2 bases not matched to a gene; V was cut back by 6 bases and J by 3 bases. CDR3 sequence reads: CASSGDRGYEQYF. The CDR3 coding sequence is TGTGCCAGCTCGGGGGACAGGGGCTACGAGCAGTACTTC. Together with reference TRBV18 and TRBJ2-7, the CDR3 gives the full variable domain: NAGVMQNPRHLVRRRGQEARLRCSPMKGHSHVYWYRQLPEEGLKFMVYLQKENIIDESGMPKERFSAEFPKEGPSILRIQQVVRGDSAAYFCASSGDRGYEQYFGPGTRLTVT.

This clonotype was found many times. This chain joins TRBV5-4 and TRBJ1-1, with 8 bases that match TRBD1. Germline CDR1 SGHNT, CDR2 YYREEE (reference sequence). The CDR3 is 15 amino acids. The trim removed 4 bases at V and 2 bases at J, leaving 7 bases unmatched. As DNA, the CDR3 is TGTGCCAGCAGCCAAACCGGGACAGGCAACACTGAAGCTTTCTTT. Protein sequence: CASSQTGTGNTEAFF.

This clonotype occurred many times. The chain combines TRBV7-8 with TRBJ2-3; D remains ambiguous. V was clipped by 3 bases and J by 4 bases, with 14 bases between them. There are 15 residues in the CDR3. Germline values: CDR1 SGHVS, CDR2 FQNEAQ. DNA for the CDR3: TGTGCCAGCAGCTTCGGAACCACACGAGCAGATACGCAGTATTTT. Its translation: CASSFGTTRADTQYF.

The chain couples TRBV7-9 to TRBJ2-7; no clear D. This CDR3 has 12 residues. The V gene's germline CDR1 is SEHNR and CDR2 FQNEAQ (reference sequence). With 1 base removed from V and 5 bases from J, the gap between germline ends came to 6 bases. In DNA form, the CDR3 reads TGTGCCAGCAGCTTAGTGAACCACGAGCAGTACTTC. This sequence encodes CASSLVNHEQYF.

V usage is TRBV6-8 and J usage is TRBJ2-2, with 9 bases that match TRBD1. Germline V gene data show CDR1 as MNHGY and CDR2 as SAAAGT. This CDR3 region has 15 residues. V dropped 5 bases and J dropped 2; count of bases not matched to a gene: 3. As DNA, the CDR3 is TGTGCCAGCAGTATCACAGGGGGCAACACCGGGGAGCTGTTTTTT. Protein product: CASSITGGNTGELFF.

The table lists this clonotype with a few counts. The gene calls are TRBV6-6 and TRBJ1-1; 9 bases line up with TRBD1. Germline CDR1 is MNHNY and CDR2 is SVGAGI (reference sequence). V shed 7 bases, J shed 5 bases, and the junction held 8 bases outside the gene matches. This CDR3 contains 14 residues. In nucleotides, the CDR3 is TGTGCCAGCATTTTGACAGGGGGGGGAACTGAAGCTTTCTTT. Translated: CASILTGGGTEAFF.